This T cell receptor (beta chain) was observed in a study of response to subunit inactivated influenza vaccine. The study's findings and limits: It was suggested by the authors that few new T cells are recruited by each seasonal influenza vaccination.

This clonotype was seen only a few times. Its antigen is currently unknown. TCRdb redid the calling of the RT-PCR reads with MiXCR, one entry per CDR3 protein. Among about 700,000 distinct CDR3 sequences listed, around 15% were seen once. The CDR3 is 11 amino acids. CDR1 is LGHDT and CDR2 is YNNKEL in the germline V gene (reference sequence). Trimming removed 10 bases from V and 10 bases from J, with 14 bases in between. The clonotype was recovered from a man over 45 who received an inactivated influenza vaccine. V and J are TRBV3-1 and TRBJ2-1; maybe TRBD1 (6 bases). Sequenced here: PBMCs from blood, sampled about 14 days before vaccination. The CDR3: CATGQFGEQFF. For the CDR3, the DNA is TGTGCCACCGGACAGTTCGGAGAGCAGTTCTTC.